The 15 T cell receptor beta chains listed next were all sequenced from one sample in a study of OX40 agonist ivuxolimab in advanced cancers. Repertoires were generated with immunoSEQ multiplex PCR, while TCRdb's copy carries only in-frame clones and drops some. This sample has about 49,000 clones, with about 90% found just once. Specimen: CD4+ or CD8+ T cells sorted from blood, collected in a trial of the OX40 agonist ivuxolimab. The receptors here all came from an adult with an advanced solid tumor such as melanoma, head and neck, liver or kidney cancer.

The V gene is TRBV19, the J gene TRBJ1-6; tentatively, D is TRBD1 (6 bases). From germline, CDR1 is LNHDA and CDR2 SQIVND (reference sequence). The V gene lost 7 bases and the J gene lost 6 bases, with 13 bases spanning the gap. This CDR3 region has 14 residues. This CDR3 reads CASTAGQTNSPLHF. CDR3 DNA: TGTGCCAGTACGGCCGGACAGACTAATTCACCCCTCCACTTT.

Here the CDR3 reads CTSTGTSLPYEQYF. CDR3 DNA: TGCACCAGCACCGGGACTAGCCTCCCCTACGAGCAGTACTTC. The chain joins TRBV1 to TRBJ2-7; the table's D call of TRBD2 was not tested on the DNA. TRBV1 is noted as a pseudogene. This CDR3 is built from 14 residues.

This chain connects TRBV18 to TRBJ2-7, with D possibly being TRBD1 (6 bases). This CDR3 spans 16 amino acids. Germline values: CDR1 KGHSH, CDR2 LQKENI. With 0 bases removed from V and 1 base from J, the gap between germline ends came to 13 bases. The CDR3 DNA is TGTGCCAGCTCACCACCGTACGGACAGATATCCTACGAGCAGTACTTC. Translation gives CASSPPYGQISYEQYF. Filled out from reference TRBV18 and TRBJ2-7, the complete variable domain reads NAGVMQNPRHLVRRRGQEARLRCSPMKGHSHVYWYRQLPEEGLKFMVYLQKENIIDESGMPKERFSAEFPKEGPSILRIQQVVRGDSAAYFCASSPPYGQISYEQYFGPGTRLTVT.

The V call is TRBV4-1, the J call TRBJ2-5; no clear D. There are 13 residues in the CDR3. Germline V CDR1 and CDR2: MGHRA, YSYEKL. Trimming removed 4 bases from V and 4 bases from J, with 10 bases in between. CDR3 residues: CASSRLVGETQYF. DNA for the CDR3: TGCGCCAGCAGCCGGCTAGTTGGAGAGACCCAGTACTTC.

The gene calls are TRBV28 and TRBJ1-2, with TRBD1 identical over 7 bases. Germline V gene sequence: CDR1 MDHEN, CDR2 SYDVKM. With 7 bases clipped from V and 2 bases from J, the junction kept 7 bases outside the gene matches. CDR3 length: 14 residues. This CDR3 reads CASTLTGINYGYTF. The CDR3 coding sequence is TGTGCCAGCACCCTGACAGGGATAAACTATGGCTACACCTTC.

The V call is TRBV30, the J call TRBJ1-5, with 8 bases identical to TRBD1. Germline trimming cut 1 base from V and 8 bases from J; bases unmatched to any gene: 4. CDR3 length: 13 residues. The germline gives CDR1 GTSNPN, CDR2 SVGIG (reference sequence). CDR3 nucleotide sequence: TGTGCCTGGAGTGGTCAGGGGGCTAAGCCCCAGCATTTT. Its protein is CAWSGQGAKPQHF.

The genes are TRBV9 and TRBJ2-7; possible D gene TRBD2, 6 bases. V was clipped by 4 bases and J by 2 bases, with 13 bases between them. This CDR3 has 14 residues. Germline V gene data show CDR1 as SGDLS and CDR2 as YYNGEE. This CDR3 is CASSPPSVPYEQYF. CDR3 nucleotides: TGTGCCAGCAGCCCTCCTAGCGTCCCCTACGAGCAGTACTTC.

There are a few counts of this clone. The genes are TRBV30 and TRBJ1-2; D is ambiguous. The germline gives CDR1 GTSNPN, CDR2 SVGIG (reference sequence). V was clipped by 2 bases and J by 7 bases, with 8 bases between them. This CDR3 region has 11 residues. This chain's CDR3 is CAWSFIGGYTF. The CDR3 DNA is TGTGCCTGGAGTTTCATAGGTGGCTACACCTTC.

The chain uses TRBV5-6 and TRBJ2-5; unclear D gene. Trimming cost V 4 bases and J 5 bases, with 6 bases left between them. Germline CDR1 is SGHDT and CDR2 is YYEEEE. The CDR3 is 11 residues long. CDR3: CASSHRETQYF. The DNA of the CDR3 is TGTGCCAGCAGCCACCGGGAGACCCAGTACTTC. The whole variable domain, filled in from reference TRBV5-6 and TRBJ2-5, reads DAGVTQSPTHLIKTRGQQVTLRCSPKSGHDTVSWYQQALGQGPQFIFQYYEEEERQRGNFPDRFSGHQFPNYSSELNVNALLLGDSALYLCASSHRETQYFGPGTRLLVL.

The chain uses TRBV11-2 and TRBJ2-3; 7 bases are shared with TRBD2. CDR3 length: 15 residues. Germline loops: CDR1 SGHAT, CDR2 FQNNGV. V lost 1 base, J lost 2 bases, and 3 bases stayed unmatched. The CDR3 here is CASSLASGFTDTQYF. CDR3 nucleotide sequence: TGTGCCAGCAGCTTAGCTAGCGGCTTCACAGATACGCAGTATTTT.

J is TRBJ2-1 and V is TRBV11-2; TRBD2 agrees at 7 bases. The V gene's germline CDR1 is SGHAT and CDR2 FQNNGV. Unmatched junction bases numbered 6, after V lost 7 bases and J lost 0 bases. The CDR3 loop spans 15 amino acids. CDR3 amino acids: CASTSGGSSYNEQFF. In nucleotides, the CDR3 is TGTGCCAGCACCTCCGGCGGGAGCTCCTACAATGAGCAGTTCTTC.

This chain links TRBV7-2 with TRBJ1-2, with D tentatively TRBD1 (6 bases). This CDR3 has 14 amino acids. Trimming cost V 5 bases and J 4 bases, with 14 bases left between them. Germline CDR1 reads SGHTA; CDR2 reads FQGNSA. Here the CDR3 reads CASSPEQGFYGYTF. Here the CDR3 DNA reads TGTGCCAGCAGCCCGGAACAGGGTTTCTATGGCTACACCTTC.

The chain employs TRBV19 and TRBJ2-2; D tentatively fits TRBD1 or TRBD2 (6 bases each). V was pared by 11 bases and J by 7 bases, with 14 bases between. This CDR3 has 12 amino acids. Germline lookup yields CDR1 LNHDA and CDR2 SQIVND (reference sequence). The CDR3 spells CAGGGGFGELFF. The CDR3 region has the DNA TGTGCCGGCGGAGGGGGTTTCGGGGAGCTGTTTTTT.

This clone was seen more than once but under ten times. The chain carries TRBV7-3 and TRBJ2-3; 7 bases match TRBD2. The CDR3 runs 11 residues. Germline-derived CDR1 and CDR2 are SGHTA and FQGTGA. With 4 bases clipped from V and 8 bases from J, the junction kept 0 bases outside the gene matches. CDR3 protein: CASSSGGTQYF. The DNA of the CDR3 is TGTGCCAGCAGCTCGGGGGGTACGCAGTATTTT.

DNA for the CDR3: TGTGCCAGCAGCCCATCCCGGGACACGCGGGGGAAACTGTTTTTT. Protein product: CASSPSRDTRGKLFF. This chain joins TRBV7-9 and TRBJ1-4; possible D gene TRBD1, 6 bases. CDR1 and CDR2 from the germline V gene are SEHNR and FQNEAQ (reference sequence). V was trimmed by 5 bases and J by 11 bases, leaving 21 bases between them. The CDR3 is 15 residues long.